The 22 T cell receptor beta chains below all came from one sample that was sequenced in a study of control samples from healthy donors and cancer patients. Profiling relied on immunoSEQ multiplex PCR, and the TCRdb table lists in-frame clones only, not all of them. Among roughly 27,000 clones listed, just over 90% were seen once. The source material was PBMCs. The receptors originated from a man aged 50-59 years with lung cancer.

This clone was picked up one time. The J gene is TRBJ1-2, the V gene TRBV5-6; D is uncertain. V lost 4 bases and J 5 bases, leaving 18 bases between the germline ends. Per germline, CDR1 SGHDT and CDR2 YYEEEE. The CDR3 has 15 amino acids. The CDR3 reads CASSDLVSSGYGYTF. DNA for the CDR3: TGTGCCAGCAGCGATCTAGTTTCTTCTGGGTATGGCTACACCTTC.

This rearrangement joins TRBV18 to TRBJ1-3; 7 nucleotides agree with TRBD1. V lost 3 bases and J lost 4; bases outside the gene matches: 3. From germline, CDR1 is KGHSH and CDR2 LQKENI. CDR3 length equals 14 residues. The CDR3 DNA is TGTGCCAGCTCACCGCCGGGACAGGGAAACACCATATATTTT. Translation: CASSPPGQGNTIYF.

In nucleotides, the CDR3 is TGCGCCAGCAGCGTACAGGGGGGAGAGGAGACCCAGTACTTC. Its translation: CASSVQGGEETQYF. The genes are TRBV5-1 and TRBJ2-5, with 8 bases matching TRBD1. The CDR3 consists of 14 residues. V lost 4 bases to trimming and J lost 5 bases; unmatched junction nucleotides: 7. The V gene's germline CDR1 is SGHRS and CDR2 YFSETQ.

The V call is TRBV27, the J call TRBJ2-7, with TRBD1 matching over 7 bases. Trimming cost V 5 bases and J 4 bases; bases outside gene matches: 5. Per the germline V gene, CDR1 is MNHEY and CDR2 is SMNVEV (reference sequence). The CDR3 is 13 residues long. CDR3 sequence reads: CASSRTGQYEQYF. DNA for the CDR3: TGTGCCAGCAGTCGGACAGGCCAATACGAGCAGTACTTC.

The J gene is TRBJ2-2, the V gene TRBV7-2; 8 nucleotides match TRBD1. Germline V gene sequence: CDR1 SGHTA, CDR2 FQGNSA. The CDR3 runs to 15 residues. With 3 bases clipped from V and 8 bases from J, the junction kept 8 bases outside the gene matches. The CDR3 loop reads CASSFQAGGKGELFF. The CDR3 nucleotides are TGTGCCAGCAGCTTTCAGGCAGGGGGCAAGGGGGAGCTGTTTTTT.

The chain joins TRBV5-4 to TRBJ2-3; D perhaps matches TRBD1 (5 bases). V was trimmed by 4 bases and J by 0 bases, leaving 15 bases between them. Germline V gene sequence: CDR1 SGHNT, CDR2 YYREEE (reference sequence). The CDR3 loop spans 16 amino acids. CDR3 in amino acids: CASSPVLDSSTDTQYF. The CDR3 bases are TGTGCCAGCAGCCCGGTATTAGACAGTAGCACAGATACGCAGTATTTT.

The gene calls are TRBV24-1 and TRBJ2-7, with 9 bases that match TRBD2. The CDR3 extends over 15 amino acids. V shed 2 bases, J shed 2 bases, and the junction held 3 bases outside the gene matches. Germline CDR1 KGHDR, CDR2 SFDVKD. CDR3 protein: CATSDSSGATYEQYF. DNA for the CDR3: TGTGCCACCAGTGATTCTAGCGGGGCAACCTACGAGCAGTACTTC.

The chain carries TRBV5-1 and TRBJ1-1; a weak D match, TRBD1 (5 bases). Trimming removed 0 bases at V and 2 bases at J, with 8 bases between. This CDR3 has 14 residues. Per germline, CDR1 SGHRS and CDR2 YFSETQ. CDR3 bases: TGCGCCAGCAGCTTGGAGGGGCCAAACACTGAAGCTTTCTTT. Translation gives CASSLEGPNTEAFF.

This chain connects TRBV6-5 to TRBJ1-1; no firm D call. V gave up 5 bases and J gave up 1 base, with 11 bases separating them. Germline CDR1 MNHEY, CDR2 SVGAGI. This CDR3 spans 14 amino acids. The CDR3 DNA reads TGTGCCAGCAGTCCCGGAGGAGGGAACACTGAAGCTTTCTTT. Residues: CASSPGGGNTEAFF.

This chain links TRBV28 with TRBJ1-2; D might be TRBD1 (5 bases). In germline, CDR1 is MDHEN, CDR2 SYDVKM. The CDR3 runs 14 residues. V shed 7 bases and J shed 1 base, with 13 bases lying between them. CDR3 sequence reads: CASNTGGGNYGYTF. The CDR3 nucleotides are TGTGCCAGCAATACAGGCGGGGGTAACTATGGCTACACCTTC.

The V and J genes are TRBV19 and TRBJ1-2, with D perhaps matching TRBD1 (5 bases). Deletions cut 5 bases from V and 3 bases from J, with 10 bases between. Germline V lookup: CDR1 LNHDA, CDR2 SQIVND (reference sequence). This CDR3 is built from 13 residues. The CDR3 here is CASSPQGDYGYTF. The DNA for the CDR3 is TGTGCCAGTAGTCCCCAGGGAGACTATGGCTACACCTTC.

The CDR3 sequence is CAISWDRENTEAFF. CDR3 sequence (DNA): TGTGCCATCAGTTGGGACAGGGAGAACACTGAAGCTTTCTTT. The chain joins TRBV10-3 to TRBJ1-1; 9 bases match TRBD1. This CDR3 has 14 residues. CDR1 ENHRY and CDR2 SYGVKD come from the germline V gene. J was trimmed by 1 base and V by 5 bases; bases with no gene match: 2.

Only one count was recorded for this clone. The rearrangement joins TRBV10-3 to TRBJ2-5; D is uncertain. Germline V gene data show CDR1 as ENHRY and CDR2 as SYGVKD. The CDR3 sequence is 13 residues long. The germline V and J ends were trimmed by 3 bases and 5 bases, with 10 bases remaining between them. Here the CDR3 reads CAISDVNSETQYF. CDR3 nucleotide sequence: TGTGCCATCAGTGATGTGAACTCGGAGACCCAGTACTTC.

Turning to this clone: One end of the junction is discordant with germline, which a read error may explain. V usage is TRBV5-3 and J usage is TRBJ2-7; possibly TRBD2 for D (5 bases). TRBV5-3 is sorted into the ORF group, with uncertain function. This CDR3 is built from 9 residues. CDR3 nucleotide sequence: TGTGCCAGAAGCCGTGTCCGGGATTTC. Translation: CARSRVRDF.

The chain employs TRBV29-1 and TRBJ2-7; D tentatively fits TRBD1 or TRBD2 (5 bases each). CDR3 length equals 13 residues. The ends were cut back, 6 bases at V and 1 base at J, with 13 bases in the middle. CDR1 is SQVTM, CDR2 ANQGSEA, per germline. The CDR3 DNA reads as TGCAGCGTATTAAGGGACCTGTCCTACGAGCAGTACTTC. This codes for CSVLRDLSYEQYF.

The CDR3 DNA follows: TGTGCCAGCAGTCGAGGGGGTAATCAGCCCCAGCATTTT. The encoded protein is CASSRGGNQPQHF. This chain uses TRBV12-3 or TRBV12-4 with TRBJ1-5; perhaps TRBD1 as D (6 bases). The CDR3 loop spans 13 amino acids. The V and J ends lost 5 bases and 4 bases respectively, with 9 bases between them.

The chain joins TRBV6-6 to TRBJ2-5, with D perhaps matching TRBD1 or TRBD2 (5 bases each). Per the germline V gene, CDR1 is MNHNY and CDR2 is SVGAGI (reference sequence). The CDR3 spans 15 residues. V was cut by 5 bases and J by 2 bases, with 15 bases left in between. CDR3 in amino acids: CASSVAGALQETQYF. The CDR3 DNA reads TGTGCCAGCAGTGTCGCCGGGGCTTTACAAGAGACCCAGTACTTC.

The chain employs TRBV3-1 (or the pseudogene TRBV3-2) and TRBJ1-5; D call uncertain. From germline, CDR1 is LGHDT and CDR2 YNNKEL (reference sequence). Trimming left V 0 bases short and J 4 bases short, with 7 bases between. This CDR3 comprises 14 residues. The CDR3 nucleotides read TGTGCCAGCAGCCAAGAGGGTGGGAATCAGCCCCAGCATTTT. Its translation is CASSQEGGNQPQHF.

V gene TRBV10-3 combines with J gene TRBJ1-2; TRBD1 is a possible D gene (6 bases). In germline, CDR1 is ENHRY, CDR2 SYGVKD. This CDR3 has 11 residues. The germline V and J ends were trimmed by 10 bases and 8 bases, with 14 bases remaining between them. The CDR3 region has the DNA TGTGCCACTGGGGGCGGTGAGGGCTACACCTTC. This gives the protein CATGGGEGYTF.

This clone has a single count. The V call is TRBV6-1, the J call TRBJ2-7; D unresolved. The CDR3 runs 14 residues. Trimming removed 1 base at V and 0 bases at J, with 7 bases between. Per germline, CDR1 MNHNS and CDR2 SASEGT. The CDR3 sequence: CASSEGHRSYEQYF. The CDR3 region has the DNA TGTGCCAGCAGTGAAGGTCACCGCTCCTACGAGCAGTACTTC.

This chain joins TRBV5-1 and TRBJ1-1; possible D gene TRBD1, 6 bases. CDR1 SGHRS and CDR2 YFSETQ come from the germline V gene. With 3 bases removed from V and 2 bases from J, the gap between germline ends came to 17 bases. The CDR3 length is 16 residues. DNA of the CDR3: TGCGCCAGCAGCTCCGACCGACAGGCCAGTAACACTGAAGCTTTCTTT. Residues: CASSSDRQASNTEAFF.

The gene calls are TRBV6-5 and TRBJ1-2; 7 nucleotides align to TRBD1. The germline V gene has CDR1 MNHEY and CDR2 SVGAGI. V shed 6 bases, J shed 7 bases, and the junction held 11 bases outside the gene matches. This CDR3 spans 14 amino acids. The CDR3 is CASSLFQGGSGYTF. CDR3 nucleotide sequence: TGTGCCAGCAGCCTGTTCCAGGGGGGCAGTGGCTACACCTTC.